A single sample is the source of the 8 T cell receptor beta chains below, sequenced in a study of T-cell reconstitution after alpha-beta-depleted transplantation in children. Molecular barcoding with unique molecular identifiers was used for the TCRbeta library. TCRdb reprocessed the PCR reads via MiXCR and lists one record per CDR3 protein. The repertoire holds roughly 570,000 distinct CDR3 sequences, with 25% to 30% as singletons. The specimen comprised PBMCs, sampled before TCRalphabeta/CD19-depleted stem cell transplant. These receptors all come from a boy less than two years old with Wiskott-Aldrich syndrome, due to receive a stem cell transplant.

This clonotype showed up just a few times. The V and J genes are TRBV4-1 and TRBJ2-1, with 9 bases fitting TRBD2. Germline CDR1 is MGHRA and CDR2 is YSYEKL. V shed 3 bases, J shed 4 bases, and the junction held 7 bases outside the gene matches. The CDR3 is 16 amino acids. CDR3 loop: CASSHSGLAIYNEQFF. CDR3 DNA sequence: TGCGCCAGCAGCCACTCAGGACTAGCGATTTACAATGAGCAGTTCTTC.

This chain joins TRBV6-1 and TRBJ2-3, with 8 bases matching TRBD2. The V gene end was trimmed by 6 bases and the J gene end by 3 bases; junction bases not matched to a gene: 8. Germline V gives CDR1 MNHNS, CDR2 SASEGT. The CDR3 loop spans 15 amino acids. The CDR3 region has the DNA TGTGCCAGCAGCCCACTAGCGGCGGGAACAGATACGCAGTATTTT. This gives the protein CASSPLAAGTDTQYF.

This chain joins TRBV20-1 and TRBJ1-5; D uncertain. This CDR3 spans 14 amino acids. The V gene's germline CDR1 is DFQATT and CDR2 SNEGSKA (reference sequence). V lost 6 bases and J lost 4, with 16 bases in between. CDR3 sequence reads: CSASRGSANQPQHF. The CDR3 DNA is TGCAGTGCGTCTCGGGGTTCGGCGAATCAGCCCCAGCATTTT.

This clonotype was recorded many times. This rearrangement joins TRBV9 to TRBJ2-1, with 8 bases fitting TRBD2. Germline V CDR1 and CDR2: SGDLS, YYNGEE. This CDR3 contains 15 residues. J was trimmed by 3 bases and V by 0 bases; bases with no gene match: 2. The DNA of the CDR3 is TGTGCCAGCAGCGTAGGTAGCGGGAACTACAATGAGCAGTTCTTC. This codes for CASSVGSGNYNEQFF.

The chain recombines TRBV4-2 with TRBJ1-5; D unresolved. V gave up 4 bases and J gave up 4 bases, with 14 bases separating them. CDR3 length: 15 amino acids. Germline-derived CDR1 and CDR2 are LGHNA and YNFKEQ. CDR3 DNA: TGTGCCAGCAGCCTCACGAGTATAGCAAATCAGCCCCAGCATTTT. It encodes CASSLTSIANQPQHF.

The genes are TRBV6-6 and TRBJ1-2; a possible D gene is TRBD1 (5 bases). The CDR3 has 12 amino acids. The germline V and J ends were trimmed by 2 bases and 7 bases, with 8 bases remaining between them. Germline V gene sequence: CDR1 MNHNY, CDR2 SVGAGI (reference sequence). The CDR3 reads CASSYGAGGYTF. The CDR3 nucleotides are TGTGCCAGCAGTTACGGGGCTGGTGGCTACACCTTC.

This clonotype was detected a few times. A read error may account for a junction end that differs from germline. The CDR3 DNA is TGCGCCAGCAGCTTACAGGGGGCCGGTCAGCCCCATCATTTT. Translating gives CASSLQGAGQPHHF. The chain couples TRBV5-1 to TRBJ1-5, with TRBD1 identical over 9 bases. The CDR3 runs 14 residues. The germline CDR1 and CDR2 sequences are SGHRS and YFSETQ.

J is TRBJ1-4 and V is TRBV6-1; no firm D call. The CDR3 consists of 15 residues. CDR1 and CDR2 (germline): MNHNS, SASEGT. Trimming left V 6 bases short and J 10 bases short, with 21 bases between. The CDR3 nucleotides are TGTGCCAGCAGCAATACGGGATTGAACCTCGGAAAACTGTTTTTT. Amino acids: CASSNTGLNLGKLFF.